This T cell receptor (beta chain) was identified in a study of shared clonotypes between healthy human individuals. Across the whole study: Contributing individuals were a couple of females and a few males aged 18 to 49. Every donor yielded three CD4 naive, three CD4 memory, two CD8 naive and one CD8 memory plate. Points from the study as a whole: An expected dependence of interdonor clonotype sharing on sequencing depth was noted.

Comment on this clone: Its specificity is not known. The sample contains more than one DNA sequence encoding this CDR3.

Repertoires were generated with immunoSEQ multiplex PCR, while TCRdb's copy carries only in-frame clones and drops some. The table has over a million clones, 96% seen once. This CDR3 has 11 amino acids. Germline V CDR1 and CDR2: MDHEN, SYDVKM. V lost 6 bases, J lost 4 bases, and 6 bases lay in between. This chain joins TRBV28 and TRBJ1-2; D is uncertain. The material sequenced was naive CD4+ T cells sorted from blood. The subset is: CD45RA+ positively selected. This receptor was identified in a man younger than 40 in good health. CDR3 amino acids: CASSYSYGYTF. CDR3 nucleotide sequence: TGTGCCAGCAGCTATTCCTATGGCTACACCTTC.